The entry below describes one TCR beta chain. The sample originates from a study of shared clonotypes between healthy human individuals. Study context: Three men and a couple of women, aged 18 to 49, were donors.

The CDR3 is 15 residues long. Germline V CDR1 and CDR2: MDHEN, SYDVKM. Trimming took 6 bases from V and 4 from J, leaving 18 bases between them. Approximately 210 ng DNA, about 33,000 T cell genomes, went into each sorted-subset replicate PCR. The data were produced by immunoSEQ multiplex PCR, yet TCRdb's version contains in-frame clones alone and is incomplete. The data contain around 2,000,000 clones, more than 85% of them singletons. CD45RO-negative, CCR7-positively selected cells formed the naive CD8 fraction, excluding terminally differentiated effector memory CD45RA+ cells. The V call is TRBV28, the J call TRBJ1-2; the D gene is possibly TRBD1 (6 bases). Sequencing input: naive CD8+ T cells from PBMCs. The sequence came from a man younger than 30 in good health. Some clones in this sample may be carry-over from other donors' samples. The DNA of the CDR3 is TGTGCCAGCAGCGTTGACAGGTCGATGCCCTATGGCTACACCTTC. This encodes CASSVDRSMPYGYTF.